This TCR beta chain was identified during a study of shared clonotypes between healthy human individuals. The assay used deep level. Sequenced by immunoSEQ multiplex PCR; TCRdb stores in-frame clones only, minus some. The repertoire includes 1,400,000 or so clones, about 98.5% of them detected once, and 0.36% sits in the top ten. Points from the study as a whole: Compared with clonotypes that all four donors shared, non-shared clonotypes had lower generation probabilities. Memory subsets generally showed lower estimated richness than naive subsets.

The CDR3 loop spans 15 amino acids. Between the trimmed V and J ends, which lost 1 base and 0 bases, there was a span of 8 bases. CDR1 and CDR2 (germline): SGHTS, YDEGEE. With respect to this clone: Its antigen is currently unknown.

The sequenced sample was naive CD4+ T cells sorted from blood. Subset of the sample: CD45RA+ positively selected. The chain links TRBV5-8 to TRBJ1-5; D remains unclear. The clonotype comes from a man younger than 45 in good health. This chain's CDR3 is CASSLYADSNQPQHF. The DNA for the CDR3 is TGTGCCAGCAGCTTGTATGCTGATAGCAATCAGCCCCAGCATTTT.